The rows below give T cell receptor beta chains drawn from one sample of a study of cytomegalovirus exposure and HLA in healthy donors. TCRdb keeps only in-frame clones here, not all; method: immunoSEQ multiplex PCR. The repertoire includes 100,000 to 150,000 clones, approximately 78% of them detected once, and under 6% sits in the top ten. Sequencing used PBMCs. These TCRs come from a woman aged 40-49 years in good health and CMV-seropositive. Both conserved end residues are part of each CDR3. A D gene is named only where the DNA matches it firmly. Size is stated for part of the rows, as once, few or many counts, or as a class when the clone is expanded.

>once|TRBV7-3|13|TRBJ2-5|-
TGTGCCAGCAGCTTACAGGGTTTCGAGACCCAGTACTTC
CASSLQGFETQYF
>-|TRBV7-9|16|TRBJ1-2|-
TGTGCCAGCAGCACACCACAGGGAAATGCTAACTATGGCTACACCTTC
CASSTPQGNANYGYTF
>-|TRBV5-4|15|TRBJ2-2|-
TGTGCCAGCAGCTTGGGCAGGCATCTCACCGGGGAGCTGTTTTTT
CASSLGRHLTGELFF
>-|TRBV27|15|TRBJ2-1|-
TGTGCCAGCAGTGCCCGGGCGGGTGGGAACAATGAGCAGTTCTTC
CASSARAGGNNEQFF
>-|TRBV7-3|15|TRBJ2-5|TRBD1
TGTGCCAGCAGCTTAGTTACAGGGGGCGCTGAGACCCAGTACTTC
CASSLVTGGAETQYF
>-|TRBV6-6|14|TRBJ2-7|TRBD1
TGTGCCAGCAGTAAAGGACAGGGATGGGACGAGCAGTACTTC
CASSKGQGWDEQYF
>once|TRBV27|15|TRBJ1-6|TRBD1
TGTGCCAGCAGGCCAGGGGGTCCTCTTAATTCACCCCTCCACTTT
CASRPGGPLNSPLHF
>-|TRBV10-3|13|TRBJ1-5|TRBD1
TGTGCCGTAAAAACAGGGGAAAATCAGCCCCAGCATTTT
CAVKTGENQPQHF
>-|TRBV7-3|15|TRBJ1-6|-
TGTGCCAGCAGCTTACAGGGGACGGGAAATTCACCCCTCCACTTT
CASSLQGTGNSPLHF
>few|TRBV5-1|17|TRBJ2-7|-
TGCGCCAGCAGCCTTACAATCGAGGGACACGGAGGCTACGAGCAGTACTTC
CASSLTIEGHGGYEQYF
>few|TRBV4-2|14|TRBJ2-1|-
TGTGCCAGCAGCCACGCTCTGTCGGGATATGAGCAGTTCTTC
CASSHALSGYEQFF
>-|TRBV27|13|TRBJ1-1|TRBD1
TGTGCCAGCAGTAGTCAGGGGGCCGGGGAAGCTTTCTTT
CASSSQGAGEAFF
>once|TRBV29-1|13|TRBJ2-7|-
TGCAGCGTGCGGCTGGTGACAGGTTGCGAGCAGTACTTC
CSVRLVTGCEQYF
>-|TRBV18|16|TRBJ1-3|-
TGTGCCAGCTCACAATTAGACACTCACTCTGGAAACACCATATATTTT
CASSQLDTHSGNTIYF
>-|TRBV7-2|17|TRBJ2-3|TRBD2
TGTGCCAGCAGCTCCCCCCGGACTAGCGGGACCACGGATACGCAGTATTTT
CASSSPRTSGTTDTQYF
>-|TRBV5-1|19|TRBJ1-2|TRBD1
TGCGCCAGCAGCCCTGTCCCGCTCTACGACAGGGCCCCTTTCTATGGCTACACCTTC
CASSPVPLYDRAPFYGYTF
>-|TRBV30|13|TRBJ2-7|TRBD1
TGTGCCTGGAGTGTACAGCTAAGGACAGGGGCAAACTTC
CAWSVQLRTGANF
>few|TRBV6-5|15|TRBJ2-7|TRBD2
TGTGCCAGCAGAACGACTAGCGGGGGGGCTTTAGAGCAGTACTTC
CASRTTSGGALEQYF
>once|TRBV27|15|TRBJ1-5|-
TGTGCCAGCAGTTTAATGTCAGGGGACAATCAGCCCCAGCATTTT
CASSLMSGDNQPQHF
>-|TRBV27|21|TRBJ2-1|TRBD2
TGTGCCAGCAGTTTTCAACCTCTAGGGGGGCTAGCGGGAGTCTTTCGGAATGAGCAGTTCTTC
CASSFQPLGGLAGVFRNEQFF
>-|TRBV9|15|TRBJ1-2|TRBD1
TGTGCCAGCAGCGACCGGGACAGAAATTATGGAGGCTACACCTTC
CASSDRDRNYGGYTF
>-|TRBV20-1|11|TRBJ1-4|-
TGCAGTGTGGGGGGTAATGAAAAACTGTTTTTT
CSVGGNEKLFF
>-|TRBV9|16|TRBJ2-3|TRBD1
TGTGCCAGCAGCGAACGACAGGGGGCCTTAGCAGATACGCAGTATTTT
CASSERQGALADTQYF
>once|TRBV12-5|14|TRBJ2-7|-
TGTGCTAGTGGCTGTAGCAGGGCAACCTACGAGCAGTACTTC
CASGCSRATYEQYF
>-|TRBV27|14|TRBJ2-1|TRBD2
TGTGCCAGCAGTTCGTCGACTAGCGGGAGTGAGCAGTTCTTC
CASSSSTSGSEQFF
>-|TRBV19|12|TRBJ1-2|-
TGTGCCAGTAAGGGGAGGGACTATGGCTACACCTTC
CASKGRDYGYTF
>-|TRBV5-8|15|TRBJ2-1|TRBD2
TGTGCCAGCAGCCAGGGTAGCGGGGCCTACAATGAGCAGTTCTTC
CASSQGSGAYNEQFF
>-|TRBV11-3|15|TRBJ2-1|TRBD1
TGTGCCAGCAGCCTTGGGACAGGGATTCACAATGAGCAGTTCTTC
CASSLGTGIHNEQFF
>-|TRBV27|15|TRBJ2-7|-
TGTGCCAGCAGTAGACAGGAGTTAAGCTCCTACGAGCAGTACTTC
CASSRQELSSYEQYF
>-|TRBV7-3|14|TRBJ2-1|-
TGTGCCAGCAGCTCCCGACTAGATAGGGATGAGCAGTTCTTC
CASSSRLDRDEQFF
>-|TRBV6-6|13|TRBJ1-1|TRBD1
TGTGCCAGCAGCGACAGGGTACTCTCGGGAGCTTTCTTT
CASSDRVLSGAFF
>-|TRBV19|15|TRBJ2-7|-
TGTGCCAGTAGTAGTCGGAGACCCGGGGACTACGAGCAGTACTTC
CASSSRRPGDYEQYF
>-|TRBV28|15|TRBJ2-1|TRBD2
TGTGCCAGCAGTTTTCAAAGCGGGAGGTACAATGAGCAGTTCTTC
CASSFQSGRYNEQFF
>-|TRBV19|15|TRBJ2-1|-
TGTGCCAGTAATCTTGGGCAGAGCTCCTACAATGAGCAGTTCTTC
CASNLGQSSYNEQFF
>-|TRBV6-1|16|TRBJ2-3|-
TGTGCCAGCAGTGAAGGTTTGGCGGGCCTCACAGATACGCAGTATTTT
CASSEGLAGLTDTQYF
>-|TRBV9|16|TRBJ1-3|-
TGTGCCAGCAGCCCTCTGAGAGGTAGCTCTGGAAACACCATATATTTT
CASSPLRGSSGNTIYF
>once|TRBV28|13|TRBJ1-5|-
TGTGCCAGCAGTTTAGGACTAGGTGGGCCCCAGCATTTT
CASSLGLGGPQHF
>-|TRBV13|18|TRBJ2-1|TRBD2
TGTGCCAGCAGCCCCGGACTAGCGGGAGGCCTCAACTACAATGAGCAGTTCTTC
CASSPGLAGGLNYNEQFF
>-|TRBV19|16|TRBJ1-6|-
TGTGCCAGTAGTTCGGTAGGAGGGGAGGCTAATTCACCCCTCCACTTT
CASSSVGGEANSPLHF
>-|TRBV6-5|14|TRBJ1-4|-
TGTGCCAGCAGACCCCGGAGGGGATATGAAAAACTGTTTTTT
CASRPRRGYEKLFF
>-|TRBV4-2|15|TRBJ2-1|TRBD2
TGTGCCAGCAGCCAAGGGACTAGCGGGAGTACTGAGCAGTTCTTC
CASSQGTSGSTEQFF
>-|TRBV9|14|TRBJ2-3|-
TGTGCCAGCAGCGGAGTGCTTAGCACAGATACGCAGTATTTT
CASSGVLSTDTQYF
>-|TRBV18|16|TRBJ1-1|-
TGTGCCAGCTCACGGCAGGGGAGAGAGGGGAACACTGAAGCTTTCTTT
CASSRQGREGNTEAFF
>-|TRBV7-9|16|TRBJ2-3|TRBD1
TGTGCCAGCAGCTTCGATGGACAGGGTTTTATGGATACGCAGTATTTT
CASSFDGQGFMDTQYF
>-|TRBV6-1|13|TRBJ1-5|TRBD1
TGTGCCAACAGCGGACAGGGGAGGCAGCCCCAGCATTTT
CANSGQGRQPQHF
>-|TRBV29-1|13|TRBJ2-7|TRBD1
TGCAGCGTTGACGGGACAGACTCCTACGAGCAGTACTTC
CSVDGTDSYEQYF
>-|TRBV30|13|TRBJ2-5|TRBD2
TGTGCCTGGAGTGTAATTAGCGGGGAGACCCAGTACTTC
CAWSVISGETQYF
>-|TRBV2|13|TRBJ1-2|-
TGTGCCTGCAGGTGGCAGGGAGGGTATGGCTACACCTTC
CACRWQGGYGYTF
>-|TRBV28|15|TRBJ2-1|-
TGTGCCAGCAGTCCTACTAGCCCAGGCGTCCATGAGCAGTTCTTC
CASSPTSPGVHEQFF
>-|TRBV5-6|16|TRBJ2-2|TRBD2
TGTGCCAGCAGCCCCCAAAGCGGGGCGAACACCGGGGAGCTGTTTTTT
CASSPQSGANTGELFF
>once|TRBV7-3|16|TRBJ2-1|TRBD2
TGTGCCAGCAGCTCCGGGACTAGCGAACTCTACAATGAGCAGTTCTTC
CASSSGTSELYNEQFF
>-|TRBV5-1|13|TRBJ1-6|-
TGCGCCAGCAGCTTGGCAGGGCGTTCACCCCTCCACTTT
CASSLAGRSPLHF
>-|TRBV7-9|17|TRBJ2-7|TRBD1
TGTGCCAGCAGCTTAGCCTCCGGGACAGGGACTGACTACGAGCAGTACTTC
CASSLASGTGTDYEQYF
>-|TRBV27|13|TRBJ2-7|-
TGTGCCAGCAGTTTAGGTTGGAGGGACGAGCAGTACTTC
CASSLGWRDEQYF